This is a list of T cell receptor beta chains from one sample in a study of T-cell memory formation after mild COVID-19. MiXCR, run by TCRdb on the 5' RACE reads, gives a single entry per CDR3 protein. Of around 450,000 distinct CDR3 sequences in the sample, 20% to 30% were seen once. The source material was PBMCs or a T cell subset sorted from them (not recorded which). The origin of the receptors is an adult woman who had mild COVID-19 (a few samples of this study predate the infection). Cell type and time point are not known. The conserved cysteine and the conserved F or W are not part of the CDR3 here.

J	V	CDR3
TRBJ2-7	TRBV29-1	SVEQREGNYEQY
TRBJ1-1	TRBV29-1	SAHLGGTEAF
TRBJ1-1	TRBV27	ASSPQTGVYTEAF
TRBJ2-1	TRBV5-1	ASSFGGGYNEQF
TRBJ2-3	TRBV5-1	ASSAGPRTDTQY
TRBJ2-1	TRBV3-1	ASSQVELPQF
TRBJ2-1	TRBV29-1	SVEGTLGSGRANDEQF
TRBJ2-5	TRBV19	ASSIGLAGLTQETQY
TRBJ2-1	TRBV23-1	ASSRDRGSNEQF
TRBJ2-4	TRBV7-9	ASSPELAGGKNIQY
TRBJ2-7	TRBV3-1	ASSQGESSYEQY
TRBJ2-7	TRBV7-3	ASSSQGGPYEQY
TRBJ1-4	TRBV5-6	ASSPRTGTGDEKLF
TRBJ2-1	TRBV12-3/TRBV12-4	ASSLNAGVNEQF
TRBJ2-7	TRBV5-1	ASSLRQGTRLRAYEQY
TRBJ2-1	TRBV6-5	ASSNRLADEQF
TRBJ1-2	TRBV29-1	SVEVLRAGGGGYT
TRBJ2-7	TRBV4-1	ASSLRDRSYEQY
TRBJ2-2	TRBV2	ASSEDRANTGELF
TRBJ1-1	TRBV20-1	SATGGGTEAF
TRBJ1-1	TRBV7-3	ASSLGTADPEAF
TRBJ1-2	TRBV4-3	ASSPVEGVNYGYT
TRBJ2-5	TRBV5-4	ASSSRRLGQETQY
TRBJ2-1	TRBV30	AWTRRLVNEQF
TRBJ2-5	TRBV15	ATSRDMSGGETQY
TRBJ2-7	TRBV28	ASSLNYGTY
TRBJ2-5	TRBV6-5	ASSALTGFRETQY
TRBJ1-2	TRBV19	ASSPRALGGGYGYT
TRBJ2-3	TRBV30	AWRTSGSSPDTQY
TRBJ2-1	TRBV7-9	ASSPRGNVIYEQF
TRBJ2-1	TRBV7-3	ASSSDRRGAGEQF
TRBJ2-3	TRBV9	ASSDRSRSTDTQY
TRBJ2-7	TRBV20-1	SARDLTSGVYEQY
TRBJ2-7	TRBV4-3	ASTFARTGTYEQY
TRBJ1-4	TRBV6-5	ASSYFSGTGVTNEKLF
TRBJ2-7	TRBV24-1	ATSDSGLAGEDEQY
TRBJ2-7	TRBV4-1	ASSLRQTYEQY
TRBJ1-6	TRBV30	AWSPGQGPYSPLH
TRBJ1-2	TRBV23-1	ASRSGYT
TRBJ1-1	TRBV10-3	AINEGQGVTEAF
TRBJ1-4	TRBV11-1	ASSLEYNEKLF
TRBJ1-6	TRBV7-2	ASSLYYSPLH